This TCR beta chain came from a study of T cell responses to AZD1222 COVID-19 vaccine. Study-wide findings and caveats: In all cases, repertoires were sampled only after the peak T cell response. White British ancestry dominated among donors, who included more females, and clonal diversity was possibly underestimated. Among spike-specific TCRs, nearly half reportedly target unmutated variant regions.

Profiled with immunoSEQ multiplex PCR; TCRdb holds only in-frame clones, not every one. The sample lists approximately 71,000 clones; around nine tenths were seen once. V shed 4 bases and J shed 5 bases, with 16 bases lying between them. Germline V gives CDR1 SEHNR, CDR2 FQNEAQ (reference sequence). The CDR3 is 15 amino acids. As concerns this clone: Its target is not known.

The source material was peripheral blood, sampled on day 0 of AZD1222 vaccination. The TCR sequence derives from an adult in good health. The chain is built from TRBV7-9 and TRBJ2-3, with D perhaps matching TRBD1 (6 bases). CDR3 region: CASSSYRAGGDTQYF. Written as DNA, the CDR3 is TGTGCCAGCAGCTCTTACAGGGCCGGCGGAGATACGCAGTATTTT.